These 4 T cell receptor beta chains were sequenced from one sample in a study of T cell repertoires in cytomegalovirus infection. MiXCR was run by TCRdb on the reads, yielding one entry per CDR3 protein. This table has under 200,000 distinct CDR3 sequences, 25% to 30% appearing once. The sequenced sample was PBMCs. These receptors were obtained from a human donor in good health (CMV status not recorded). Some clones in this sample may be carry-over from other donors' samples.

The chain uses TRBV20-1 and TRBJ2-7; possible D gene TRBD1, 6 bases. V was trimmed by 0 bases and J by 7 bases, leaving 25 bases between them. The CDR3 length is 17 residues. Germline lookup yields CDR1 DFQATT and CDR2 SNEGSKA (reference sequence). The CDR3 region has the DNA TGCAGTGCTAGAGATGCGGCTACCGGGACACCGAGGGTTGAGCAGTACTTC. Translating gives CSARDAATGTPRVEQYF.

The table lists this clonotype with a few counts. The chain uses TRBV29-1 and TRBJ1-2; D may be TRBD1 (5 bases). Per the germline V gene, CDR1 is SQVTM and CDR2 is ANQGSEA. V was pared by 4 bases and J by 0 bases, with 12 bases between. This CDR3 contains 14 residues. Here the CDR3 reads CSVADSLANYGYTF. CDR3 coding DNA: TGCAGCGTTGCAGACAGCCTTGCTAACTATGGCTACACCTTC.

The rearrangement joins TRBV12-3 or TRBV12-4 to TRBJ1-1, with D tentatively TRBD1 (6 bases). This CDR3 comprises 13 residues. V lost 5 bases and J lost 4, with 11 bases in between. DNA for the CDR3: TGTGCCAGCAGTGCTACAGGGTTCACTGAAGCTTTCTTT. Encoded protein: CASSATGFTEAFF.

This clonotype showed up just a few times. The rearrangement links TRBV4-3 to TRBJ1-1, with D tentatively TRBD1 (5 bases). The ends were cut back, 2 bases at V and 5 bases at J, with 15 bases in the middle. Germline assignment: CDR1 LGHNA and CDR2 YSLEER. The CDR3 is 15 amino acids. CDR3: CASSQLTTAQTEAFF. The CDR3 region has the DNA TGCGCCAGCAGCCAACTAACGACAGCCCAGACTGAAGCTTTCTTT.